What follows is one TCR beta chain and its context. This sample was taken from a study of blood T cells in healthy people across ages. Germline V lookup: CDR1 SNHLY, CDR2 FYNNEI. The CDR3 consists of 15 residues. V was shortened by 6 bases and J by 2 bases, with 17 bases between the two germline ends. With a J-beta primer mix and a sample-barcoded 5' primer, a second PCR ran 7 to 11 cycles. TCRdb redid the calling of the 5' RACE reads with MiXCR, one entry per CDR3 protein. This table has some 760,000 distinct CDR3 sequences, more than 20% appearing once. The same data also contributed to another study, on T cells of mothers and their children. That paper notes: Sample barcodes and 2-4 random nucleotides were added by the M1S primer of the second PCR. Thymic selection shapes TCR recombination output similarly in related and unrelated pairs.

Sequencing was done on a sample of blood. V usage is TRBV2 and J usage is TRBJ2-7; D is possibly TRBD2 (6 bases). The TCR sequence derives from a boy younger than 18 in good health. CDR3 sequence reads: CASSGGGALPYEQYF. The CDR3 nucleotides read TGTGCCAGCAGCGGAGGAGGGGCACTCCCCTACGAGCAGTACTTC.